These 23 T cell receptor beta chains share one sample of origin, sequenced in a study of cytomegalovirus exposure and HLA in healthy donors. Researchers ran the PCR with 60 Vbeta and 13 Jbeta primers. The protocol was immunoSEQ multiplex PCR, while the TCRdb copy is restricted to in-frame clones and leaves out a portion. The table shows over 200,000 clones, with approximately 70% occurring only once. Sequencing was performed on PBMCs. These receptors were collected from a woman aged 25 to 45 in good health and CMV-seronegative.

The V call is TRBV6-1, the J call TRBJ1-3, with D possibly matching TRBD1 (6 bases). The CDR3 covers 13 residues. Trimming removed 6 bases from V and 0 bases from J, with 6 bases in between. Germline V gene data show CDR1 as MNHNS and CDR2 as SASEGT. The CDR3 protein is CASRDSSGNTIYF. The CDR3, as DNA: TGTGCCAGCAGGGACAGCTCTGGAAACACCATATATTTT.

The chain employs TRBV6-6 and TRBJ1-2; 7 bases are shared with TRBD1. The junction had 4 bases not matched to a gene; V was cut back by 2 bases and J by 4 bases. The germline V gene encodes CDR1 MNHNY and CDR2 SVGAGI (reference sequence). The CDR3 contains 14 residues. CDR3 nucleotides: TGTGCCAGCAGTTACCGACAGGGCGCCTATGGCTACACCTTC. Translated: CASSYRQGAYGYTF.

V usage is TRBV2 and J usage is TRBJ2-5; the match to TRBD2 covers 9 bases. This CDR3 contains 15 residues. Losses at the gene ends were 4 bases for V and 5 bases for J; bases not matched to a gene: 8. Germline lookup yields CDR1 SNHLY and CDR2 FYNNEI. Here the CDR3 DNA reads TGTGCCAGCAGTGGCCCAACTAGCGGGCGGGAGACCCAGTACTTC. This codes for CASSGPTSGRETQYF.

The chain recombines TRBV13 with TRBJ1-2; D not resolved. The V end lost 5 bases, the J end lost 6 bases, and 16 bases lay between the germline ends. The germline V gene encodes CDR1 PRHDT and CDR2 FYEKMQ (reference sequence). This CDR3 has 14 residues. CDR3 sequence: CASSRLRDRNGYTF. CDR3 coding DNA: TGTGCCAGCAGCCGCCTCCGGGATCGGAATGGCTACACCTTC.

V gene TRBV5-6 combines with J gene TRBJ2-5; perhaps TRBD2 as D (6 bases). V lost 1 base and J 3 bases, leaving 16 bases between the germline ends. The CDR3 length is 16 residues. The germline V gene encodes CDR1 SGHDT and CDR2 YYEEEE. CDR3 DNA sequence: TGTGCCAGCAGCTTGAGTCAACGGGAGAGGGAAGAGACCCAGTACTTC. This gives the protein CASSLSQREREETQYF.

The V call is TRBV29-1, the J call TRBJ1-1, with D possibly being TRBD1 (6 bases). Deletions cut 4 bases from V and 0 bases from J, with 9 bases between. Germline V gene data show CDR1 as SQVTM and CDR2 as ANQGSEA. The CDR3 runs to 13 residues. This chain's CDR3 is CSVGAGVNTEAFF. DNA of the CDR3: TGCAGCGTTGGGGCAGGGGTGAACACTGAAGCTTTCTTT.

The chain uses TRBV6-5 and TRBJ1-1; TRBD1 agrees at 9 bases. CDR3 length: 16 residues. The junction had 7 bases not matched to a gene; V was cut back by 0 bases and J by 5 bases. CDR1 MNHEY and CDR2 SVGAGI come from the germline V gene. The CDR3 coding sequence is TGTGCCAGCAGTTACTCGGGGACAGGGATAAGGACTGAAGCTTTCTTT. Amino acid sequence: CASSYSGTGIRTEAFF.

The J gene is TRBJ2-2, the V gene TRBV2; D call uncertain. Trimming left V 3 bases short and J 4 bases short, with 6 bases between. This CDR3 is built from 13 residues. The V gene's germline CDR1 is SNHLY and CDR2 FYNNEI. CDR3 DNA: TGTGCCAGCAGTGAGTCGAGCACCGGGGAGCTGTTTTTT. It translates to CASSESSTGELFF.

The chain employs TRBV30 and TRBJ1-1, with D possibly being TRBD1 (6 bases). Germline V CDR1 and CDR2: GTSNPN, SVGIG (reference sequence). V was trimmed by 2 bases and J by 1 base, leaving 20 bases between them. The CDR3 runs 17 residues. CDR3 residues: CAWSHKRGGDKNTEAFF. Here the CDR3 DNA reads TGTGCCTGGAGTCATAAAAGGGGGGGGGATAAGAACACTGAAGCTTTCTTT.

Points on this clone: A junction boundary mismatches the germline segment, possibly from a read error. The rearrangement links TRBV4-1 to TRBJ2-2; perhaps TRBD1 as D (6 bases). Germline V CDR1 and CDR2: MGHRA, YSYEKL. This CDR3 spans 15 amino acids. The CDR3 DNA reads as TGTGCCAGCAGCCCCCCAGAGGGGGAAAACGGGGAGCTGTTTTTT. Translation: CASSPPEGENGELFF.

This chain joins TRBV9 and TRBJ2-2; D is possibly TRBD1 (6 bases). The J call may be incorrect, as the DNA end agrees better with TRBJ1-3. The germline CDR1 and CDR2 sequences are SGDLS and YYNGEE. The CDR3 is 17 residues long. CDR3 DNA sequence: TGTGCCAGCAGCATCTCCGGGACACCCAATTCTGGAAACACCATATATTTT. It translates to CASSISGTPNSGNTIYF.

The rearrangement uses TRBV20-1 and TRBJ2-5; D unclear. Germline V CDR1 and CDR2: DFQATT, SNEGSKA (reference sequence). The ends were cut back, 7 bases at V and 5 bases at J, with 11 bases in the middle. The CDR3 contains 11 residues. In DNA, the CDR3 is TGCAGTGGGTCGGTGAGGGAGACCCAGTACTTC. Translating gives CSGSVRETQYF.

This chain links TRBV11-3 with TRBJ2-2, with TRBD2 matching over 7 bases. There are 16 residues in the CDR3. V shed 3 bases and J 0 bases; nucleotides not matched to a gene: 4. Germline V gene sequence: CDR1 SGHNT, CDR2 YENEEA. DNA of the CDR3: TGTGCCAGCAGCTTGGGGGGGAACACGAACACCGGGGAGCTGTTTTTT. Translating gives CASSLGGNTNTGELFF.

To note about this clone: The junction does not match germline at one end; this may be a read error. J is TRBJ1-1 and V is TRBV7-9, with a tentative D call TRBD1 (6 bases). CDR3 length: 15 amino acids. The V gene's germline CDR1 is SEHNR and CDR2 FQNEAQ (reference sequence). For the CDR3, the DNA is TGTTCCAGCAGCTTATCGGGGGGCGCGTACACTGAAGCTTTCTTT. It specifies CSSSLSGGAYTEAFF. The variable domain in full, completed from reference TRBV7-9 and TRBJ1-1, reads DTGVSQNPRHKITKRGQNVTFRCDPISEHNRLYWYRQTLGQGPEFLTYFQNEAQLEKSRLLSDRFSAERPKGSFSTLEIQRTEQGDSAMYLCSSSLSGGAYTEAFFGQGTRLTVV.

There are a few counts of this clone. One end of the junction does not line up with germline, which may come from a read error. The chain has TRBV5-1 and TRBJ1-1, with D perhaps matching TRBD1 (6 bases). The CDR3 is 13 amino acids. Germline V gives CDR1 SGHRS, CDR2 YFSETQ. CDR3 amino acids: CASSRGGFTEAFF. CDR3 DNA sequence: TGTGCCAGCAGCAGGGGAGGTTTCACTGAAGCTTTCTTT. The variable domain in full, with the rest retrieved from reference TRBV5-1 and TRBJ1-1, is KAGVTQTPRYLIKTRGQQVTLSCSPISGHRSVSWYQQTPGQGLQFLFEYFSETQRNKGNFPGRFSGRQFSNSRSEMNVSTLELGDSALYLCASSRGGFTEAFFGQGTRLTVV.

CDR3 DNA sequence: TGCGCCAGCAGCCCCCGACAGGGGAGAAACACCGGGGAGCTGTTTTTT. Its translation: CASSPRQGRNTGELFF. The chain uses TRBV5-1 and TRBJ2-2, with 8 bases matching TRBD1. V lost 4 bases and J lost 2; bases outside the gene matches: 7. Germline values: CDR1 SGHRS, CDR2 YFSETQ. The CDR3 spans 16 residues.

This chain joins TRBV19 and TRBJ1-1; 8 positions agree with TRBD1. Germline V CDR1 and CDR2: LNHDA, SQIVND (reference sequence). This CDR3 is 13 amino acids long. V lost 9 bases to trimming and J lost 4 bases; unmatched junction nucleotides: 7. The CDR3 sequence is CASIGQGTTEAFF. The CDR3 nucleotides are TGTGCCAGCATCGGACAGGGCACCACTGAAGCTTTCTTT.

This chain's CDR3 is CAWSGGQGRSGNTIYF. In nucleotides, the CDR3 is TGTGCCTGGAGTGGGGGACAGGGCCGCTCTGGAAACACCATATATTTT. The V call is TRBV30, the J call TRBJ1-3, with 9 bases identical to TRBD1. The CDR3 contains 16 residues. The germline V gene encodes CDR1 GTSNPN and CDR2 SVGIG (reference sequence). The V and J ends lost 1 base and 0 bases, in that order; junction bases with no gene match: 4.

The V and J genes are TRBV6-1 and TRBJ1-1; TRBD1 aligns across 10 bases. The germline gives CDR1 MNHNS, CDR2 SASEGT. The CDR3 runs 15 residues. The J segment lost 4 bases and the V segment lost 5 bases, leaving 7 bases of the junction unmatched. CDR3 bases: TGTGCCAGCAGTTGGGGACAGGGGCCTTTCACTGAAGCTTTCTTT. It specifies CASSWGQGPFTEAFF.

The V call is TRBV10-2, the J call TRBJ2-7; D uncertain. The CDR3 contains 13 residues. CDR1 WSHSY and CDR2 SAAADI come from the germline V gene. The germline V and J ends were trimmed by 2 bases and 3 bases, with 8 bases remaining between them. This CDR3 is CASSEALDYEQYF. The CDR3, as DNA: TGCGCCAGCAGTGAGGCCCTAGACTACGAGCAGTACTTC.

V gene TRBV7-9 combines with J gene TRBJ2-3; TRBD1 matches 8 bases. The V gene end was trimmed by 5 bases and the J gene end by 1 base; junction bases not matched to a gene: 2. The CDR3 has 14 amino acids. The V gene's germline CDR1 is SEHNR and CDR2 FQNEAQ (reference sequence). The CDR3 here is CASSQTGGTDTQYF. CDR3 nucleotides: TGTGCCAGCAGCCAGACAGGGGGCACAGATACGCAGTATTTT. The entire variable domain, with the rest obtained from reference TRBV7-9 and TRBJ2-3, is as follows: DTGVSQNPRHKITKRGQNVTFRCDPISEHNRLYWYRQTLGQGPEFLTYFQNEAQLEKSRLLSDRFSAERPKGSFSTLEIQRTEQGDSAMYLCASSQTGGTDTQYFGPGTRLTVL.

This clone came up once. The gene calls are TRBV30 and TRBJ1-4, with 7 bases fitting TRBD1. V shed 2 bases, J shed 8 bases, and the junction held 14 bases outside the gene matches. This CDR3 is built from 16 residues. From germline, CDR1 is GTSNPN and CDR2 SVGIG (reference sequence). The CDR3 here is CAWSPSHRGVGEKLFF. CDR3 coding DNA: TGTGCCTGGAGTCCCTCGCACAGGGGCGTAGGCGAAAAACTGTTTTTT.

CDR3 sequence: CAWSVEAGGYNEQFF. The CDR3, as DNA: TGTGCCTGGAGTGTAGAAGCGGGGGGGTACAATGAGCAGTTCTTC. The chain employs TRBV30 and TRBJ2-1, with 10 bases aligning to TRBD2. The length of the CDR3 is 15 residues. V trimming: 0 bases; J trimming: 4 bases; junction bases outside the gene matches: 3. CDR1 and CDR2 (germline): GTSNPN, SVGIG (reference sequence).